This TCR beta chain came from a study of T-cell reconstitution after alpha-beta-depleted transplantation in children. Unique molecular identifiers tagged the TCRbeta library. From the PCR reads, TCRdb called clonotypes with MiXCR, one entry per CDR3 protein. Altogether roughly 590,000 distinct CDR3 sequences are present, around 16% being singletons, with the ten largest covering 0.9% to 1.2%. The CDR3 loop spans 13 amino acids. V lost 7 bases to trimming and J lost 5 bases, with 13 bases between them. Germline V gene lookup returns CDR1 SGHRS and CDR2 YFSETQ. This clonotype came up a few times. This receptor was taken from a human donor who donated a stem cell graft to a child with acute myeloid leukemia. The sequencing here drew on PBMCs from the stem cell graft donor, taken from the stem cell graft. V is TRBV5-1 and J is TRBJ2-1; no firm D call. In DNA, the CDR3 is TGCGCCAGCCGACCCGTGATACACAATGAGCAGTTCTTC. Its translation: CASRPVIHNEQFF.